The entry below gives a single TCR beta chain sequence along with its context. This specimen belongs to a study of CD8 T cells in Susac syndrome. An amount of RNA that ranged from roughly 0.5 to 1 ug was reverse transcribed with random hexamers. Multiplex immunoSEQ PCR targeted 54 Vbeta and 13 Jbeta TCR beta segments. One entry per CDR3 protein results from TCRdb running MiXCR on the immunoSEQ multiplex PCR reads. The sample holds 150,000 to 200,000 distinct CDR3 sequences, about 95% seen once. V lost 7 bases, J lost 10 bases, and 17 bases lay in between. The CDR3 sequence is 13 residues long. Sequenced: CD4+ T cells from PBMCs. The chain has TRBV12-3 or TRBV12-4 and TRBJ2-1; TRBD1 might be the D (5 bases). The sequence was obtained from a human donor in good health. In nucleotides, the CDR3 is TGTGCCAGCACCCCATTACAGGCTGGAGAGCAGTTCTTC. Its translation: CASTPLQAGEQFF.